One and the same sample provided the 15 T cell receptor beta chains below, sequenced in a study of blood T cells in healthy people across ages (dated by TCRdb to between 2014 and 2016). Library construction relied on 5' RACE. The data were produced on an Illumina HiSeq 2500. A second PCR of roughly 6 to 11 cycles was run with a J-beta primer mix and a sample-barcoded 5' primer. TCRdb reanalyzed the raw reads on its own, using fastp at Q25 for trimming and MiXCR for clone calling, and kept in-frame beta chains. For every CDR3 protein sequence, its rows merge into one entry that carries the most common genes and DNA. Within this sample are roughly 800,000 distinct CDR3 sequences, with roughly 64% of them counted one time only. The ten top clones hold approximately 23% of the sample. The sequenced sample was blood. These receptors came from a young man in good health.

To note about this clonotype: Compared with germline, one end of the junction differs, possibly owing to a read error. This sequence joins TRBV6-1 and TRBJ2-3, with D perhaps matching TRBD1 or TRBD2 (5 bases each). CDR1 and CDR2 from the germline V gene are MNHNS and SASEGT. The CDR3 runs to 12 residues. CDR3 DNA: TGCGGGGCAGGGATGAGCACAGATACGCAGTATTTT. It codes for CGAGMSTDTQYF.

This chain links TRBV21-1 with TRBJ2-7; TRBD2 is the table's D call and was not checked against the DNA. TRBV21-1 represents a pseudogene. The CDR3 sequence is 13 residues long. CDR3 nucleotide sequence: TGTGCCAGTGGACTAGCTCACTCCTACGAGCAGTACTTC. Its translation is CASGLAHSYEQYF.

This clonotype turned up a few times. The V gene is TRBV27, the J gene TRBJ1-6; 7 bases align to TRBD1. Germline V gene data show CDR1 as MNHEY and CDR2 as SMNVEV (reference sequence). J was trimmed by 7 bases and V by 4 bases; bases with no gene match: 4. The CDR3 has 14 residues. CDR3 nucleotide sequence: TGTGCCAGCAGTTGGGGGACAGAAAATTCACCCCTCCACTTT. Its protein product is CASSWGTENSPLHF.

As DNA, the CDR3 is TGTGCCATCAGTGTAGGCGGCGTGAGTAGAACAGATACGCAGTATTTT. This codes for CAISVGGVSRTDTQYF. The chain links TRBV10-3 to TRBJ2-3; no reliable D call. Trimming removed 4 bases from V and 3 bases from J, with 17 bases in between. This CDR3 spans 16 amino acids. Germline assignment: CDR1 ENHRY and CDR2 SYGVKD.

In this sample, this clonotype turned up a few times. The genes are TRBV11-2 and TRBJ2-7, with a weak D call TRBD1 (5 bases). Trimming stripped 7 bases from V and 5 bases from J, with 18 bases between. Germline assignment: CDR1 SGHAT and CDR2 FQNNGV. The CDR3 loop spans 14 amino acids. CDR3 residues: CASTQGASDHEQYF. The CDR3 DNA is TGTGCCAGCACCCAGGGCGCCAGCGACCACGAGCAGTACTTC.

The chain carries TRBV4-3 and TRBJ2-7, with 10 bases fitting TRBD2. With 0 bases clipped from V and 7 bases from J, the junction kept 12 bases outside the gene matches. Germline CDR1 is LGHNA and CDR2 is YSLEER. This CDR3 has 17 residues. CDR3 amino acids: CASSQDSGTSAYNEQYF. The CDR3 coding sequence is TGCGCCAGCAGCCAAGATAGCGGGACTAGCGCCTACAATGAGCAGTACTTC.

This chain uses TRBV28 with TRBJ2-5; D possibly corresponds to TRBD1 (6 bases). V was trimmed by 6 bases and J by 8 bases, leaving 13 bases between them. The germline V gene encodes CDR1 MDHEN and CDR2 SYDVKM. The CDR3 contains 12 residues. The CDR3, as DNA: TGTGCCAGCAGGGGGGCCTTCGACACCCAGTACTTC. Translated: CASRGAFDTQYF.

The V gene is TRBV10-3, the J gene TRBJ2-3; perhaps TRBD1 as D (6 bases). The germline V and J ends were trimmed by 6 bases and 2 bases, with 12 bases remaining between them. Germline CDR1 is ENHRY and CDR2 is SYGVKD. CDR3 length equals 14 residues. The CDR3, as DNA: TGTGCCATCAGCCGGGACACCTACACAGATACGCAGTATTTT. Translating it yields CAISRDTYTDTQYF.

In this sample, this clonotype turned up a few times. The chain has TRBV4-3 and TRBJ2-4, with TRBD1 as a possible D gene (6 bases). Germline CDR1 reads LGHNA; CDR2 reads YSLEER. V was pared by 0 bases and J by 5 bases, with 11 bases between. The CDR3 is 15 amino acids. CDR3 loop: CASSQDRGRENIQYF. The CDR3 coding sequence is TGCGCCAGCAGCCAAGATAGGGGGAGAGAAAACATTCAGTACTTC.

This clonotype was observed a few times. CDR3 loop: CASSLGEEQFF. The DNA for the CDR3 is TGTGCCAGCAGCTTAGGTGAAGAGCAGTTCTTC. The chain links TRBV7-6 to TRBJ2-1; D gene uncertain. This CDR3 comprises 11 residues. CDR1 SGHVS and CDR2 FNYEAQ come from the germline V gene. Trimming removed 1 base from V and 10 bases from J, with 5 bases in between.

The chain recombines TRBV12-3 or TRBV12-4 with TRBJ1-2; unclear D gene. Trimming pared 3 bases from V and 10 bases from J, leaving 9 bases between. The CDR3 covers 11 residues. The CDR3 sequence: CASSFGSFYTF. The CDR3 DNA reads as TGTGCCAGCAGTTTCGGCTCGTTCTACACCTTC.

The chain joins TRBV7-6 to TRBJ2-3; 8 bases fit TRBD1. Germline V CDR1 and CDR2: SGHVS, FNYEAQ. The trim removed 6 bases at V and 4 bases at J, leaving 9 bases unmatched. There are 15 residues in the CDR3. CDR3 DNA sequence: TGTGCCAGCAGTCCTACGGGACAGGCACCAGATACGCAGTATTTT. This encodes CASSPTGQAPDTQYF.

The chain joins TRBV12-3 or TRBV12-4 to TRBJ1-2; D is ambiguous. The CDR3 length is 13 residues. Trimming left V 4 bases short and J 5 bases short, with 11 bases between. As DNA, the CDR3 is TGTGCCAGCAGTTCAGAGGGTCGATATGGCTACACCTTC. Translating it yields CASSSEGRYGYTF.

Worth noting for this clonotype: At one of its ends the junction is not consistent with the germline gene, which may arise from a read error. This CDR3 reads CSAPRTAGYSEQFF. In nucleotides, the CDR3 is TGCAGTGCCCCTAGGACGGCAGGCTACAGTGAGCAGTTCTTC. This chain links TRBV20-1 with TRBJ2-1; no definite D call. The CDR3 has 14 residues. Germline CDR1 is DFQATT and CDR2 is SNEGSKA (reference sequence).

The V call is TRBV7-3, the J call TRBJ2-1; the D gene is possibly TRBD1 (6 bases). Between the trimmed V and J ends, which lost 1 base and 8 bases, there was a span of 12 bases. CDR1 and CDR2 from the germline V gene are SGHTA and FQGTGA. The CDR3 consists of 14 residues. The CDR3 is CASSLRLAGDEQFF. The CDR3 DNA sequence: TGTGCCAGCAGCTTAAGGCTAGCAGGGGATGAGCAGTTCTTC.